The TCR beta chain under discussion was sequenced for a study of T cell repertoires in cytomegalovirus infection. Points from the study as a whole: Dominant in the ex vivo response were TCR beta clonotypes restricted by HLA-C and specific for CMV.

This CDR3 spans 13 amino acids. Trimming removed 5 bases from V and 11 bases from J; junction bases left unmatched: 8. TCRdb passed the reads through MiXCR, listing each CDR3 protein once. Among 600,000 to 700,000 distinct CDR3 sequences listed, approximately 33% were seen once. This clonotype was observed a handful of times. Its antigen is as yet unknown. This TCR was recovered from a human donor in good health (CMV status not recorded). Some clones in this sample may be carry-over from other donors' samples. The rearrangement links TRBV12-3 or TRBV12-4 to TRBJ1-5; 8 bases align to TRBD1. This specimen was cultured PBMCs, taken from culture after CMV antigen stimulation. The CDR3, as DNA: TGTGCCAGCAGTGGGGGGACAGGAAGCGCCCAGCATTTT. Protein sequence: CASSGGTGSAQHF.